This T cell receptor beta chain appears in the sequencing data of a study of shared clonotypes between healthy human individuals. Study information: Aged 18 to 49, the donors were two women and three men.

It was at deep level that the assay was run. The method was immunoSEQ multiplex PCR; TCRdb's version includes in-frame clones alone and lacks a portion of them. The table includes hundreds of thousands of clones, around 96% detected once. Points on this clone: Antigen: not known.

Germline V gives CDR1 SGHVS, CDR2 FQNEAQ. V shed 3 bases and J shed 7 bases, with 13 bases lying between them. This CDR3 spans 14 amino acids. As defined, naive CD8 cells were CD45RO-negative and positively selected for CCR7, with terminally differentiated effector memory CD45RA+ cells excluded. Whole-study findings and limits: Shared clonotypes across all four donors exceeded non-shared ones in generation probability. The donor pool, a small one, limited the genetic and exposure-history diversity represented.

The chain carries TRBV7-8 and TRBJ2-1; the D gene is possibly TRBD2 (5 bases). This sequence originates from a woman in her 30s in good health. The specimen was naive CD8+ T cells sorted from blood. CDR3 sequence: CASSLRVGLNEQFF. CDR3 DNA sequence: TGTGCCAGCAGCTTGAGGGTCGGCTTAAATGAGCAGTTCTTC.